The present T cell receptor beta chain was sequenced within a study of cytomegalovirus exposure and HLA in healthy donors. Study-wide findings and caveats: Cytomegalovirus status was reportedly diagnosed by the classifier with high sensitivity and specificity. Productive status was seen about 90% or about 30% of the time for most TCR beta V segments in an earlier analysis.

PCR primers comprised 60 Vbeta and 13 Jbeta primers. Method: immunoSEQ multiplex PCR; TCRdb's copy keeps in-frame clones and lacks some. The sample has 140,000 or so clones; around two thirds are singletons. The CDR3 covers 14 residues. CDR1 is ENHRY, CDR2 SYGVKD, per germline. The V end was cut by 5 bases, the J end by 0 bases, with 11 bases between. For this clone: Its antigen is undetermined.

Sequencing was done on a sample of PBMCs. V gene TRBV10-3 combines with J gene TRBJ2-7; D perhaps matches TRBD2 (6 bases). The sequence was collected from a man aged 18 to 30 in good health and CMV-seropositive. CDR3 sequence reads: CAISRDGSSYEQYF. CDR3 DNA: TGTGCCATCAGTCGAGACGGGAGCTCCTACGAGCAGTACTTC.